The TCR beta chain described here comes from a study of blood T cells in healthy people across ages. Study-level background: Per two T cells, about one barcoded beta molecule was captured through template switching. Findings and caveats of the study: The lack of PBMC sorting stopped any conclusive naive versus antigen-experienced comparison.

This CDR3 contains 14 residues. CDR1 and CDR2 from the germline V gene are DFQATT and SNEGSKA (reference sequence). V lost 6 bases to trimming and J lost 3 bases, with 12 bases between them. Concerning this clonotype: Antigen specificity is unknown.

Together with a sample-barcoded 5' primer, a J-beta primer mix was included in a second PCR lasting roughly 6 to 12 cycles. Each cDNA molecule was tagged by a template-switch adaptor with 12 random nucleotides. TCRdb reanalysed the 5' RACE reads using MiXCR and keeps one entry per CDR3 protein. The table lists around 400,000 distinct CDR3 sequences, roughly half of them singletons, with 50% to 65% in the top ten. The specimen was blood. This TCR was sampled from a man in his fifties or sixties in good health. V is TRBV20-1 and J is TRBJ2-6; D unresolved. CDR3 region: CSAKSGFGANVLTF. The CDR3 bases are TGCAGTGCCAAATCGGGTTTTGGGGCCAACGTCCTGACTTTC.